These 30 T cell receptor beta chains share one sample of origin, sequenced in a study of T cells in Graves' hyperthyroidism and ophthalmopathy (dated by TCRdb to the late 2010s). Library preparation employed multiplex PCR. The sequencer listed for this sample is Illumina HiSeq 2000. The TCR beta CDR3 regions were amplified from RNA transcripts. For the first round of RT-PCR on the TCR CDR3, the HTBI primer set was used together with the Qiagen OneStep RT-PCR kit. TCRdb cleaned the public reads at Q25 with fastp, built clones with MiXCR and kept in-frame beta chains. Rows with a matching CDR3 protein are joined into one entry that keeps the most common DNA and genes. For this sample there are about 350,000 distinct CDR3 sequences; roughly 13% appear just once. The ten most abundant clones make up approximately 23% of the sample. Material for sequencing was blood. These receptors came from a young woman with Graves' hyperthyroidism.

The V call is TRBV14, the J call TRBJ1-1; D uncertain. CDR1 is SGHDN and CDR2 is FVKESK in the germline V gene. CDR3 length equals 12 residues. Trimming cost V 6 bases and J 7 bases, with 12 bases left between them. The CDR3 reads CASSQPDGEAFF. CDR3 nucleotide sequence: TGTGCCAGCAGTCAGCCCGACGGTGAAGCTTTCTTT.

This clonotype was counted only a few times. The chain has TRBV19 and TRBJ2-1; TRBD2 matches at 7 bases. Germline assignment: CDR1 LNHDA and CDR2 SQIVND (reference sequence). The CDR3 totals 19 residues. V trimming: 4 bases; J trimming: 5 bases; junction bases outside the gene matches: 20. The CDR3, as DNA: TGTGCCAGTAGTACCTTAGCGGGTGCCTCCCCCCCCCGCCACAATGAGCAGTTCTTC. Translating gives CASSTLAGASPPRHNEQFF.

This clonotype was counted only a few times. This chain joins TRBV18 and TRBJ2-5, with 10 bases fitting TRBD2. This CDR3 has 15 residues. Germline CDR1 is KGHSH and CDR2 is LQKENI. V lost 9 bases, J lost 2 bases, and 9 bases stayed unmatched. This chain's CDR3 is CASQQELAGQETQYF. Written as DNA, the CDR3 is TGTGCCAGTCAGCAGGAACTAGCGGGACAAGAGACCCAGTACTTC.

Only a few counts were recorded for this clonotype. The chain is built from TRBV15 and TRBJ1-5; D perhaps matches TRBD1 (5 bases). CDR3 size: 17 residues. Per the germline V gene, CDR1 is LNHNV and CDR2 is YYDKDF (reference sequence). V was cut by 3 bases and J by 6 bases, with 21 bases left in between. The CDR3 spells CATSRDQGPAVGQPQHF. DNA for the CDR3: TGTGCCACCAGCAGGGACCAGGGCCCCGCGGTAGGTCAGCCCCAGCATTTT. Full variable domain (remainder filled in from reference TRBV15 and TRBJ1-5): DAMVIQNPRYQVTQFGKPVTLSCSQTLNHNVMYWYQQKSSQAPKLLFHYYDKDFNNEADTPDNFQSRRPNTSFCFLDIRSPGLGDTAMYLCATSRDQGPAVGQPQHFGDGTRLSIL.

This clonotype was detected ten times or more. V gene TRBV7-9 combines with J gene TRBJ1-5; D call uncertain. V was trimmed by 1 base and J by 6 bases, leaving 4 bases between them. CDR1 and CDR2 (germline): SEHNR, FQNEAQ (reference sequence). This CDR3 is 12 amino acids long. The CDR3 nucleotides are TGTGCCAGCAGCTTAGGACCTCAGCCCCAGCATTTT. It specifies CASSLGPQPQHF.

The chain links TRBV30 to TRBJ1-5, with 7 bases lining up with TRBD1. J was trimmed by 7 bases and V by 4 bases; bases with no gene match: 10. The CDR3 contains 14 residues. Per germline, CDR1 GTSNPN and CDR2 SVGIG (reference sequence). The CDR3 sequence is CAWNRQGGEQPQHF. CDR3 DNA sequence: TGTGCCTGGAACCGACAGGGTGGAGAACAGCCCCAGCATTTT.

This clonotype was detected only a few times. The chain links TRBV7-3 to TRBJ2-1, with TRBD2 identical over 8 bases. Losses at the gene ends were 5 bases for V and 3 bases for J; bases not matched to a gene: 6. CDR1 SGHTA and CDR2 FQGTGA come from the germline V gene. The CDR3 length is 15 residues. CDR3 in DNA: TGTGCCAGCAGCCGAGCGGGAGAAGGCTACAATGAGCAGTTCTTC. It is translated as CASSRAGEGYNEQFF.

The CDR3 coding sequence is TGCAGTGCTAGTCAGGACTCCCCCTCCTACGAGCAGTACTTC. Its protein product is CSASQDSPSYEQYF. The chain is built from TRBV20-1 and TRBJ2-7; a weak D match, TRBD2 (5 bases). The ends were cut back, 3 bases at V and 0 bases at J, with 12 bases in the middle. The CDR3 totals 14 residues. Germline lookup yields CDR1 DFQATT and CDR2 SNEGSKA (reference sequence).

A few counts support this clonotype. The chain is built from TRBV29-1 and TRBJ1-5; D gene ambiguous. This CDR3 region has 13 residues. V was pared by 6 bases and J by 2 bases, with 11 bases between. Per germline, CDR1 SQVTM and CDR2 ANQGSEA. The CDR3 here is CSVDPGGNQPQHF. The CDR3 DNA reads as TGCAGCGTGGATCCGGGCGGCAATCAGCCCCAGCATTTT.

This clonotype was seen ten or more times. V usage is TRBV11-2 and J usage is TRBJ1-4; the D is unclear. The CDR3 is 13 amino acids. Per the germline V gene, CDR1 is SGHAT and CDR2 is FQNNGV. V was shortened by 0 bases and J by 11 bases, with 10 bases between the two germline ends. The CDR3 is CASSLDVAGKLFF. For the CDR3, the DNA is TGTGCCAGCAGCTTAGATGTCGCGGGGAAACTGTTTTTT.

In its sample, this clonotype was seen many times. This chain links TRBV28 with TRBJ2-5, with D hard to call. Trimming pared 5 bases from V and 2 bases from J, leaving 12 bases between. In germline, CDR1 is MDHEN, CDR2 SYDVKM. This CDR3 region has 14 residues. CDR3: CASSKRTVQETQYF. The CDR3, as DNA: TGTGCCAGCAGTAAACGGACGGTTCAAGAGACCCAGTACTTC.

There are a few counts of this clonotype. The CDR3 DNA reads as TGTGCCAGCAGCCAGGCCGGACAGGGATTCGCAGATACGCAGTATTTT. This codes for CASSQAGQGFADTQYF. The chain employs TRBV3-1 and TRBJ2-3, with 8 bases fitting TRBD1. The V and J ends lost 3 bases and 4 bases, in that order; junction bases with no gene match: 9. Germline lookup yields CDR1 LGHDT and CDR2 YNNKEL (reference sequence). This CDR3 has 16 amino acids.

This chain connects TRBV19 to TRBJ2-2; no reliable D call. The V end lost 3 bases, the J end lost 8 bases, and 13 bases lay between the germline ends. CDR3 length: 14 residues. Germline loops: CDR1 LNHDA, CDR2 SQIVND (reference sequence). The CDR3 is CASSISTSSGELFF. CDR3 bases: TGTGCCAGTAGTATTTCTACATCTTCGGGGGAGCTGTTTTTT. Full variable domain (missing parts from reference TRBV19 and TRBJ2-2): DGGITQSPKYLFRKEGQNVTLSCEQNLNHDAMYWYRQDPGQGLRLIYYSQIVNDFQKGDIAEGYSVSREKKESFPLTVTSAQKNPTAFYLCASSISTSSGELFFGEGSRLTVL.

CDR3 amino acids: CSVEGIGKNIQYF. The CDR3 DNA is TGCAGCGTTGAAGGCATCGGCAAAAACATTCAGTACTTC. J is TRBJ2-4 and V is TRBV29-1; no clear D gene. Looked up from germline, CDR1 is SQVTM and CDR2 is ANQGSEA. The CDR3 has 13 amino acids. Trimming took off 1 base at V and 3 bases at J, with 7 bases between the two ends. Together with reference TRBV29-1 and TRBJ2-4, the CDR3 gives the full variable domain: SAVISQKPSRDICQRGTSLTIQCQVDSQVTMMFWYRQQPGQSLTLIATANQGSEATYESGFVIDKFPISRPNLTFSTLTVSNMSPEDSSIYLCSVEGIGKNIQYFGAGTRLSVL.

Worth noting for this clonotype: One end of the junction does not line up with germline, which may come from a read error. This rearrangement joins TRBV11-3 to TRBJ1-6; 10 bases are shared with TRBD1. The CDR3 extends over 20 amino acids. The V gene's germline CDR1 is SGHNT and CDR2 YENEEA. CDR3 amino acids: CASSLEGPGQGLVDNSPLHF. CDR3 sequence (DNA): TGTGCCAGCAGCCTAGAGGGACCGGGACAGGGGCTGGTGGATAATTCACCCCTCCACTTT. Variable domain in full (rest from reference TRBV11-3 and TRBJ1-6): EAGVVQSPRYKIIEKKQPVAFWCNPISGHNTLYWYLQNLGQGPELLIRYENEEAVDDSQLPKDRFSAERLKGVDSTLKIQPAELGDSAVYLCASSLEGPGQGLVDNSPLHFGNGTRLTVT.

This clonotype showed up many times. V usage is TRBV4-2 and J usage is TRBJ2-3; TRBD2 agrees at 8 bases. Germline CDR1 LGHNA, CDR2 YNFKEQ. CDR3 length: 16 amino acids. Trimming cost V 5 bases and J 4 bases; bases outside gene matches: 11. Here the CDR3 reads CASSSRTSTSPDTQYF. CDR3 nucleotide sequence: TGTGCCAGCAGCTCCCGGACTAGCACCAGCCCAGATACGCAGTATTTT.

This clonotype occurred a few times. J is TRBJ2-1 and V is TRBV28; 10 bases agree with TRBD1. In germline, CDR1 is MDHEN, CDR2 SYDVKM. The CDR3 spans 15 residues. After removal of 9 bases from V and 8 bases from J, the junction contained 13 bases not matched to a gene. The CDR3 DNA sequence: TGTGCCAGTACCGCGGGACAGGGGTCCACCGATGAGCAGTTCTTC. It translates to CASTAGQGSTDEQFF.

This clonotype was seen a handful of times. This chain joins TRBV6-4 and TRBJ2-2, with D unclear. Germline CDR1 and CDR2: MRHNA and SNTAGT. With 7 bases removed from V and 0 bases from J, the gap between germline ends came to 9 bases. There are 14 residues in the CDR3. The CDR3 nucleotides are TGTGCCAGCACCCCGCTCGCGAACACCGGGGAGCTGTTTTTT. This encodes CASTPLANTGELFF.

In this sample, this clonotype turned up a few times. The chain recombines TRBV29-1 with TRBJ2-7, with a tentative D call TRBD1 (5 bases). Germline V gene sequence: CDR1 SQVTM, CDR2 ANQGSEA. The CDR3 length is 12 residues. V lost 6 bases and J lost 2, with 11 bases in between. CDR3 amino acids: CSVETVAYEQYF. CDR3 coding DNA: TGCAGCGTGGAGACAGTAGCCTACGAGCAGTACTTC.

This clonotype was detected many times. The V call is TRBV7-2, the J call TRBJ2-5, with a possible D match to TRBD2 (6 bases). This CDR3 has 14 residues. Trimming took off 1 base at V and 5 bases at J, with 11 bases between the two ends. The germline gives CDR1 SGHTA, CDR2 FQGNSA. In DNA, the CDR3 is TGTGCCAGCAGCTTAGGTGCGGGGTTGGAGACCCAGTACTTC. It is translated as CASSLGAGLETQYF.

The table lists this clonotype with a few counts. The rearrangement uses TRBV2 and TRBJ2-7, with 9 bases identical to TRBD1. Germline V gene lookup returns CDR1 SNHLY and CDR2 FYNNEI. With 9 bases clipped from V and 4 bases from J, the junction kept 10 bases outside the gene matches. This CDR3 spans 14 amino acids. The CDR3 bases are TGTGCCAGTACGGGACAGGGCGTAGAGTACGAGCAGTACTTC. Its translation is CASTGQGVEYEQYF. Together with reference TRBV2 and TRBJ2-7, the CDR3 gives the full variable domain: EPEVTQTPSHQVTQMGQEVILRCVPISNHLYFYWYRQILGQKVEFLVSFYNNEISEKSEIFDDQFSVERPDGSNFTLKIRSTKLEDSAMYFCASTGQGVEYEQYFGPGTRLTVT.

This clonotype was seen only a few times. The rearrangement uses TRBV30 and TRBJ2-3; 7 nucleotides agree with TRBD1. Per germline, CDR1 GTSNPN and CDR2 SVGIG (reference sequence). V lost 2 bases and J lost 3; bases outside the gene matches: 5. There are 14 residues in the CDR3. The DNA of the CDR3 is TGTGCCTGGAGTACGTCGGGACAGACAGATACGCAGTATTTT. Translating gives CAWSTSGQTDTQYF.

In its sample, this clonotype was seen many times. This chain links TRBV6-1 with TRBJ2-7; D is unclear. Germline V gene sequence: CDR1 MNHNS, CDR2 SASEGT. The CDR3 consists of 12 residues. The V end lost 7 bases, the J end lost 9 bases, and 16 bases lay between the germline ends. DNA for the CDR3: TGTGCCAGCATGGGGTTCGGGTTCGGGCAGTACTTC. Translating it yields CASMGFGFGQYF.

The rearrangement joins TRBV5-1 to TRBJ2-5; no clear D gene. V was shortened by 1 base and J by 2 bases, with 9 bases between the two germline ends. The germline gives CDR1 SGHRS, CDR2 YFSETQ. The CDR3 has 14 amino acids. CDR3: CASSLHRVQETQYF. The CDR3 region has the DNA TGCGCCAGCAGCTTGCATCGGGTTCAAGAGACCCAGTACTTC.

On this clonotype itself: A much larger clone lies one base from this, so it may be a read error. The rearrangement joins TRBV2 to TRBJ1-2, with a possible D match to TRBD1 (6 bases). Germline CDR1 SNHLY, CDR2 FYNNEI. This CDR3 is built from 14 residues. CDR3 amino acids: CASSETGGPPGCTF. The CDR3, as DNA: TGTGCCAGCAGTGAAACCGGGGGGCCTCCTGGCTGCACCTTC.

This clonotype was detected ten times or more. The V gene is TRBV27, the J gene TRBJ2-7; 14 bases agree with TRBD2. The V segment lost 6 bases and the J segment 6 bases; nucleotides outside the gene matches: 10. The CDR3 has 16 residues. Germline CDR1 reads MNHEY; CDR2 reads SMNVEV (reference sequence). DNA for the CDR3: TGTGCCAGCAGGACGACTAGCGGGAGGGCGCTTGGCGAGCAGTACTTC. The encoded protein is CASRTTSGRALGEQYF.

CDR3 DNA: TGTGCCTGGAGAGGGGTCCCGTACCAAGAGACCCAGTACTTC. Translating it yields CAWRGVPYQETQYF. The chain combines TRBV30 with TRBJ2-5, with D possibly TRBD1 on 5 matching bases. CDR1 and CDR2 (germline): GTSNPN, SVGIG (reference sequence). This CDR3 spans 14 amino acids. Trimming left V 3 bases short and J 0 bases short, with 11 bases between.

At least ten counts were recorded for this clonotype. The rearrangement uses TRBV27 and TRBJ2-1; TRBD1 matches at 7 bases. V was clipped by 0 bases and J by 7 bases; unmatched bases: 6. This CDR3 is 15 amino acids long. The germline CDR1 and CDR2 sequences are MNHEY and SMNVEV (reference sequence). CDR3 coding DNA: TGTGCCAGCAGTTTATCGCCCGGGACAGCGAATGAGCAGTTCTTC. It specifies CASSLSPGTANEQFF.

This clonotype occurred many times. The rearrangement joins TRBV12-3 or TRBV12-4 to TRBJ2-5; D remains unclear. The CDR3 spans 12 residues. The V gene lost 7 bases and the J gene lost 4 bases, with 10 bases spanning the gap. The CDR3 nucleotides read TGTGCCAGCACAGGCGGACGAGAGACCCAGTACTTC. Protein sequence: CASTGGRETQYF.

V gene TRBV12-3 or TRBV12-4 combines with J gene TRBJ2-1, with TRBD2 identical over 7 bases. This CDR3 comprises 13 residues. Trimming cost V 3 bases and J 8 bases; bases outside gene matches: 4. CDR3 amino acids: CASSLTSRDEQFF. The DNA of the CDR3 is TGTGCCAGCAGTTTGACTAGCAGGGATGAGCAGTTCTTC.